These 5 T cell receptor beta chains were all obtained from the same sample, sequenced in a study of beta chain features in type 1 diabetes (dated by TCRdb to 2016 to 2019). Receptor libraries were prepared by the immunoSEQ multiplex PCR assay. The entire amount of isolated RNA was reverse transcribed using the High Capacity cDNA Reverse Transcription Kit, so the sequenced TCRB transcripts were expressed ones. Sourced from immuneACCESS, this table was stored by TCRdb with only in-frame sequences that have V and J called. A share of the clones is absent; for the studies checked, an unresolved V gene accounts for under half, and the remainder has no known explanation. The sample table shows approximately 140,000 clones, and about 51% are seen once. Around 0.43% of the sample is held by the ten biggest clonotypes. Sequencing was performed on Tregs from blood. Taken with the paper, the label for cell subset or site translates to: regulatory CD4+ T cells. These receptors all stem from a man younger than 35 in good health.

This clone has more than one count but fewer than ten. The V gene is TRBV29-1, the J gene TRBJ2-7; 8 positions agree with TRBD2. J gave up 1 base and V 6 bases, and 11 bases lay outside the gene matches. This CDR3 comprises 15 residues. Per germline, CDR1 SQVTM and CDR2 ANQGSEA. The chain's CDR3 is CSVSRGTRPSYEQYF. The CDR3 DNA is TGCAGCGTCTCCCGCGGGACTAGACCTTCCTACGAGCAGTACTTC.

This sequence joins TRBV4-1 and TRBJ2-1, with 7 bases lining up with TRBD2. The germline V gene encodes CDR1 MGHRA and CDR2 YSYEKL. This CDR3 has 17 amino acids. After removal of 0 bases from V and 4 bases from J, the junction contained 9 bases not matched to a gene. CDR3 bases: TGCGCCAGCAGCCAAGATCTTCCCAGCGGGATTTACAATGAGCAGTTCTTC. It is translated as CASSQDLPSGIYNEQFF.

This chain connects TRBV27 to TRBJ2-5; 7 bases agree with TRBD1. The J call may be in error: the DNA end matches TRBJ2-7 better. In germline, CDR1 is MNHEY, CDR2 SMNVEV (reference sequence). This CDR3 is built from 15 residues. The chain's CDR3 is CASSHQALRQGEQYF. The CDR3 coding sequence is TGTGCCAGCAGCCACCAAGCCCTCCGACAGGGCGAGCAGTACTTC.

The rearrangement joins TRBV28 to TRBJ2-5; D is perhaps TRBD1 (5 bases). The germline V gene encodes CDR1 MDHEN and CDR2 SYDVKM. The CDR3 totals 15 residues. V shed 5 bases and J shed 1 base, with 14 bases lying between them. CDR3 nucleotide sequence: TGTGCCAGCAGTCCCCTATGGCAGGGCCAAGAGACCCAGTACTTC. It translates to CASSPLWQGQETQYF. Variable domain in full (rest from reference TRBV28 and TRBJ2-5): DVKVTQSSRYLVKRTGEKVFLECVQDMDHENMFWYRQDPGLGLRLIYFSYDVKMKEKGDIPEGYSVSREKKERFSLILESASTNQTSMYLCASSPLWQGQETQYFGPGTRLLVL.

This sequence joins TRBV5-8 and TRBJ2-1; no firm D call. The CDR3 totals 13 residues. Trimming stripped 5 bases from V and 4 bases from J, with 10 bases between. Per the germline V gene, CDR1 is SGHTS and CDR2 is YDEGEE. DNA for the CDR3: TGTGCCAGCAGTCCCCTCGTGTACAATGAGCAGTTCTTC. Residues: CASSPLVYNEQFF.